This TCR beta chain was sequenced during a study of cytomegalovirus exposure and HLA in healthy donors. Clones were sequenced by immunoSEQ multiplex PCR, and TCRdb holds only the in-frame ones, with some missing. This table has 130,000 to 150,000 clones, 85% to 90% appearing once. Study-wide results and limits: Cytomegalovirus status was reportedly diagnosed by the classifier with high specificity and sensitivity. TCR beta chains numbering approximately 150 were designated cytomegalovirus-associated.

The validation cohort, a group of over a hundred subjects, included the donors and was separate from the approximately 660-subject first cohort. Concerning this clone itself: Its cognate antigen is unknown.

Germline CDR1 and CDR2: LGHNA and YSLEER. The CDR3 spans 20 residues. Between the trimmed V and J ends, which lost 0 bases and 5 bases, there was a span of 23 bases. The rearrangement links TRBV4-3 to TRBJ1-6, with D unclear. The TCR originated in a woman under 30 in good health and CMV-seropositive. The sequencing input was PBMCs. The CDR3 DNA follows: TGCGCCAGCAGCCAAGAAGGGAGTTTTTTGGAAGTAAAGAATAATTCACCCCTCCACTTT. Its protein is CASSQEGSFLEVKNNSPLHF.